This TCR beta chain was found in a study of T cells after yellow fever vaccination. Study overall: Low-cell-number fractions were prepared with SMART-Seq v4 Ultra Low Input. The study's findings and limits: On re-exposure, the response was weaker but peaked faster, at day 5 versus 15. Overlap between CD4 and CD8 compartments was detected for a small share of clonotypes.

V was pared by 6 bases and J by 0 bases, with 7 bases between. This CDR3 is 13 amino acids long. Germline assignment: CDR1 ENHRY and CDR2 SYGVKD. This clonotype showed up many times. Its antigen remains unknown. TCRdb re-called the 5' RACE reads through MiXCR, storing one row per CDR3 protein. The table lists 250,000 to 350,000 distinct CDR3 sequences, around 4.5% of them singletons. This sequence joins TRBV10-3 and TRBJ2-3; no firm D call. The source material was PBMCs, sampled 15 days after the yellow fever booster vaccination. The sequence came from a man aged 18 to 29 who received the YFV17D yellow fever vaccine. For the CDR3, the DNA is TGTGCCATCAGGGCAGAAAGCACAGATACGCAGTATTTT. It encodes CAIRAESTDTQYF.